These T cell receptor beta chains were read from a single sample in a study of OX40 agonist ivuxolimab in advanced cancers. Sequencing used immunoSEQ multiplex PCR; TCRdb keeps in-frame clones, though not all of them. Of under 50,000 clones in the sample, roughly 85% were seen once. This material consisted of CD4+ or CD8+ T cells sorted from blood, taken in a trial of the OX40 agonist ivuxolimab. The receptors stem from an adult with an advanced solid tumor such as melanoma, head and neck, liver or kidney cancer. Each CDR3 is given without its conserved first and last residue.

TRBJ2-1,TRBV30,AWSRGDGYNEQF
TRBJ1-2,TRBV9,ASSVQGVDYGYT
TRBJ1-2,TRBV27,ASSPQGFHYGYT
TRBJ2-1,TRBV7-9,ASSLGWEEPYNEQF
TRBJ2-4,TRBV5-3,ARSLAGGGVKNIQY
TRBJ2-7,TRBV5-6,ASSRGGFSYEQY
TRBJ1-5,TRBV2,ASSGLGVGQPQH
TRBJ2-1,TRBV7-9,ASSPQGVEQF
TRBJ2-5,TRBV6-6,ASSPGQGLETQY
TRBJ1-5,TRBV30,AWSRTSYNQPQH
TRBJ1-1,TRBV9,ASSVTGMNTEAF
TRBJ1-2,TRBV10-3,AISTRQGQDGYT
TRBJ1-4,TRBV15,ATSRGSGFNEKLF
TRBJ1-1,TRBV6-5,ASRPPSGRAV
TRBJ1-1,TRBV6-6,ASSRTGNTEAF
TRBJ2-3,TRBV6-4,ASSDTGFATDTQY
TRBJ2-1,TRBV6-4,ASSASGRWYNEQF
TRBJ2-7,TRBV5-8,ASSLGGSLQY
TRBJ2-7,TRBV7-9,ASSFRADPSDEQY
TRBJ1-2,TRBV7-2,ASSSFLSSYGYT
TRBJ2-2,TRBV4-3,ASKNANTGELF
TRBJ2-2,TRBV11-3,ASSLAWDRSNTGELF